These 3 T cell receptor beta chains share one sample of origin, sequenced in a study of T cell responses to AZD1222 COVID-19 vaccine. Clones were sequenced by immunoSEQ multiplex PCR, and TCRdb holds only the in-frame ones, with some missing. The data contain about 150,000 clones, under 95% of them singletons. The sequencing here drew on peripheral blood, taken on day 0 of AZD1222 vaccination. The receptors were sampled from an adult in good health.

The chain couples TRBV28 to TRBJ1-1, with 8 bases that match TRBD1. V lost 7 bases and J lost 8; bases outside the gene matches: 6. The CDR3 loop spans 12 amino acids. Per the germline V gene, CDR1 is MDHEN and CDR2 is SYDVKM. In nucleotides, the CDR3 is TGTGCCAGCACCGTTGGACAGGGCGAAGCTTTCTTT. This codes for CASTVGQGEAFF.

CDR3 coding DNA: TGTGCCAGCAGCGTAGCCCCGACAGGGAATCAGCCCCAGCATTTT. Protein: CASSVAPTGNQPQHF. The V and J genes are TRBV9 and TRBJ1-5; 7 nucleotides agree with TRBD1. Germline V gene data show CDR1 as SGDLS and CDR2 as YYNGEE. Germline trimming cut 0 bases from V and 4 bases from J; bases unmatched to any gene: 4. The CDR3 runs 15 residues.

This clone was counted a single time. The CDR3 sequence is CASRTPTGNGYTF. CDR3 in DNA: TGTGCCAGCAGGACCCCGACAGGGAATGGCTACACCTTC. The chain uses TRBV6-5 and TRBJ1-2; TRBD1 matches 7 bases. The CDR3 totals 13 residues. Germline V lookup: CDR1 MNHEY, CDR2 SVGAGI. The V and J ends lost 6 bases and 6 bases, in that order; junction bases with no gene match: 7.